The clone carrying this T cell receptor (beta chain) is a singleton in its sample. As yet, its antigen is unknown. With V trimmed by 6 bases and J by 0 bases, 7 bases remained unmatched. The CDR3 is made up of 16 amino acids. Germline V lookup: CDR1 MNHNY, CDR2 SVGAGI (reference sequence). The data are from a study of cytomegalovirus exposure and HLA in healthy donors. Study outcomes and limitations: A few CMV-associated chains were confirmed in vitro to be specific for CMV antigens. TCR beta V- and J-gene trimming, according to a later analysis, was linked to a missense DCLRE1C variant. The classifier, whose performance was assessed in both the original and validation cohorts, reportedly diagnosed cytomegalovirus status with high specificity and sensitivity. Per a later analysis, HLA-associated TCR beta chains showed more clonal expansion than other, equally common TCR beta chains.

Researchers ran the PCR with 60 Vbeta and 13 Jbeta primers. TCRdb's table, derived via immunoSEQ multiplex PCR, lists solely in-frame clones and lacks some. The table lists under 200,000 clones, around two thirds of them singletons. The V gene is TRBV6-6, the J gene TRBJ2-7, with 11 positions matching TRBD1. The source material was PBMCs. The receptor was isolated from a man between 45 and 60 years old in good health and CMV-seronegative. DNA of the CDR3: TGTGCCAGCAGGTCAAGAGGGACAGGGGGCTCCTACGAGCAGTACTTC. This encodes CASRSRGTGGSYEQYF.